The text below deals with one T cell receptor (beta chain). Its antigen is as yet unknown. The junction departs from the called germline gene at one end, perhaps through a read error. The data belong to a study of identical twins. Study-level results: Interpretation of the results relied on cross-sectional statistical analysis and not on following the same donors. Modeled out-of-frame TCR alpha sharing in monozygotic twins fell below observed levels. Out-of-frame alpha sequences common to twins exhibited an excess of low generation probability.

TCRdb processed the 5' RACE reads anew with MiXCR; each CDR3 protein has one entry. The table has about 570,000 distinct CDR3 sequences, 9.6% seen once; the top ten hold 2.5% to 3.5%. Germline-derived CDR1 and CDR2 are MDHEN and SYDVKM. There are 17 residues in the CDR3. These same data were also listed under a study on yellow fever vaccine responses in identical twins. That source adds: The T cell response to vaccination in identical twins was reportedly partly convergent and partly personalized.

V usage is TRBV28 and J usage is TRBJ2-4; 7 nucleotides align to TRBD1. The clonotype was recovered from a woman aged 18 to 35 in good health. Source material: PBMCs. CDR3 loop: CASSSPPTPTGWDIRYF. CDR3 DNA sequence: TGTGCCAGCAGTTCCCCCCCGACACCGACAGGGTGGGACATTCGGTACTTC.